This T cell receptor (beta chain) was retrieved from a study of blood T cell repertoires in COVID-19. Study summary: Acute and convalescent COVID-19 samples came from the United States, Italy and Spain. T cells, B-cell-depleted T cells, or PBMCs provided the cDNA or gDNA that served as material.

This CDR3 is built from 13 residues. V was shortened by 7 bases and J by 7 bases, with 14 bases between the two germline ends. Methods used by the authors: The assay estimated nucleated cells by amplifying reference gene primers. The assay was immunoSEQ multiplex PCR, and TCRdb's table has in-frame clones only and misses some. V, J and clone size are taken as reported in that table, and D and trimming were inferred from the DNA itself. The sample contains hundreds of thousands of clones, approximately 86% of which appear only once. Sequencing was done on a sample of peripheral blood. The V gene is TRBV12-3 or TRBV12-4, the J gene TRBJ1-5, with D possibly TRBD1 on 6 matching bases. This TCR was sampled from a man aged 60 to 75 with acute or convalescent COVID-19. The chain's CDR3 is CASTTGPRQPQHF. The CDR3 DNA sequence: TGTGCCAGCACCACAGGGCCGAGACAGCCCCAGCATTTT.